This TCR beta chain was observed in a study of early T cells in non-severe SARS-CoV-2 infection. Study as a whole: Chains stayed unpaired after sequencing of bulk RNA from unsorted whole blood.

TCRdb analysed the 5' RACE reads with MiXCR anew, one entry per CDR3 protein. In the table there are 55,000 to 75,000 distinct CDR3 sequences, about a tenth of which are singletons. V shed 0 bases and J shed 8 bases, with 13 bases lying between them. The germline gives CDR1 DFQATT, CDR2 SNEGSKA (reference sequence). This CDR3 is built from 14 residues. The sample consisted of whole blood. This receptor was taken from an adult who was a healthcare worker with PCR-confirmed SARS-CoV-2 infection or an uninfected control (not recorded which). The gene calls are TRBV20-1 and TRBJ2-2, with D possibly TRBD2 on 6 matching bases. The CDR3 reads CSAREGGTGGELFF. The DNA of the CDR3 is TGCAGTGCTAGAGAAGGAGGGACGGGTGGGGAGCTGTTTTTT.